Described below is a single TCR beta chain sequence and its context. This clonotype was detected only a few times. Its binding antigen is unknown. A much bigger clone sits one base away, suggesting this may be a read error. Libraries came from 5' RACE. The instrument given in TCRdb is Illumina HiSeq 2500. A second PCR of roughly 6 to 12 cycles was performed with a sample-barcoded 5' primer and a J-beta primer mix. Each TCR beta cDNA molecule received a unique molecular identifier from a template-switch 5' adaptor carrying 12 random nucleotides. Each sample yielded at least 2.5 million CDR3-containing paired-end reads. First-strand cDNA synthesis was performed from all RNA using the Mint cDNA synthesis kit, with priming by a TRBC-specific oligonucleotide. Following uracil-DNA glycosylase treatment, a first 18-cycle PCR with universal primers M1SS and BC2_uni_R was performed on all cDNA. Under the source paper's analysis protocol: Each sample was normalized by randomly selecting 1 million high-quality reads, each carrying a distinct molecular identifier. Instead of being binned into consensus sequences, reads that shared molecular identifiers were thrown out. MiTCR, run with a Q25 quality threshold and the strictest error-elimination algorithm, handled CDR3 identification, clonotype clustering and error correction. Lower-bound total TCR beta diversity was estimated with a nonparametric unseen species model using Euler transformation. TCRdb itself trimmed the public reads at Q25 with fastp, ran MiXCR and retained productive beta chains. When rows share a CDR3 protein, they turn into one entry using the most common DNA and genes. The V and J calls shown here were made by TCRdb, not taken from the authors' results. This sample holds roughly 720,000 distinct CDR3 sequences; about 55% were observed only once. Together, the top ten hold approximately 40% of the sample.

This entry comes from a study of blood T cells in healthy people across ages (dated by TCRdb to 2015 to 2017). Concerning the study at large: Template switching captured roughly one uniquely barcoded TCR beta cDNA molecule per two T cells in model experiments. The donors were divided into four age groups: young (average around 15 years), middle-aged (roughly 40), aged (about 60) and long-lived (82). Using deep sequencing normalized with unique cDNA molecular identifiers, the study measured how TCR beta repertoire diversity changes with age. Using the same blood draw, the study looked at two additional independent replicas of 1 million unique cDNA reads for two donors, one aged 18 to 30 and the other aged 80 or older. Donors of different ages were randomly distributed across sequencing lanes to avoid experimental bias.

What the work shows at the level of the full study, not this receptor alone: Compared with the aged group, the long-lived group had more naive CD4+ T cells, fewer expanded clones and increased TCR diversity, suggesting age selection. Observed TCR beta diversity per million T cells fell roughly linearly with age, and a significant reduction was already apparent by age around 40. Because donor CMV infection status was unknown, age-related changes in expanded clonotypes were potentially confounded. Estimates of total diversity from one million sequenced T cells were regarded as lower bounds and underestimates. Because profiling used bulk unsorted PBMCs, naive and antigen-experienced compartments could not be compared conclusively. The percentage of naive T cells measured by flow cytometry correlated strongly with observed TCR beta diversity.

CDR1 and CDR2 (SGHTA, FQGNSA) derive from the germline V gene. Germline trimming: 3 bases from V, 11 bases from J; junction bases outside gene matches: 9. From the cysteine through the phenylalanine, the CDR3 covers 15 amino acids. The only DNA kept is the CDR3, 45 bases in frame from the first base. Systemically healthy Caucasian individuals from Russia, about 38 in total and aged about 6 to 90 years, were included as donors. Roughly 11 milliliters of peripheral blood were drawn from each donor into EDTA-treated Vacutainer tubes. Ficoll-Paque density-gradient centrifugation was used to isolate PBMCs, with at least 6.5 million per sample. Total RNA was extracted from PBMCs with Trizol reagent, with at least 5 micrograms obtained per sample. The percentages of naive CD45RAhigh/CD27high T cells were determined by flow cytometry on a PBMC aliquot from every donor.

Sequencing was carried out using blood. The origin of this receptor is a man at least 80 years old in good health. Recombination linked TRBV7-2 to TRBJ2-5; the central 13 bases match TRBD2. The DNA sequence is TGTGCCAGCAGCTTCCGGGGACTAGCGGGAAGTGAGCAGTACTTC. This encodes CASSFRGLAGSEQYF. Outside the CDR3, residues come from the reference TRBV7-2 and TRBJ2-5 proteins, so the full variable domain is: GAGVSQSPSNKVTEKGKDVELRCDPISGHTALYWYRQSLGQGLEFLIYFQGNSAPDKSGLPSDRFSAERTGGSVSTLTIQRTQQEDSAVYLCASSFRGLAGSEQYFGPGTRLLVL.